This TCR beta chain stems from a study of blood T cell repertoires in COVID-19. Sequencing was performed with immunoSEQ multiplex PCR; in TCRdb, only in-frame clones are kept and a portion is missing. Among more than 15,000 clones, approximately 80% were seen once, and the ten largest hold less than 25%. Trimming at V came to 6 bases and at J to 5 bases, leaving 4 bases not matched to a gene. CDR3 size: 13 residues. The germline CDR1 and CDR2 sequences are SGHAT and FQNNGV. This TCR was recovered from a man in his sixties with active or convalescent COVID-19. Sequencing used peripheral blood. J is TRBJ1-1 and V is TRBV11-2; 9 positions match TRBD1. The CDR3 region is CASSWTGVTEAFF. CDR3 coding DNA: TGTGCCAGCAGTTGGACAGGGGTAACTGAAGCTTTCTTT.